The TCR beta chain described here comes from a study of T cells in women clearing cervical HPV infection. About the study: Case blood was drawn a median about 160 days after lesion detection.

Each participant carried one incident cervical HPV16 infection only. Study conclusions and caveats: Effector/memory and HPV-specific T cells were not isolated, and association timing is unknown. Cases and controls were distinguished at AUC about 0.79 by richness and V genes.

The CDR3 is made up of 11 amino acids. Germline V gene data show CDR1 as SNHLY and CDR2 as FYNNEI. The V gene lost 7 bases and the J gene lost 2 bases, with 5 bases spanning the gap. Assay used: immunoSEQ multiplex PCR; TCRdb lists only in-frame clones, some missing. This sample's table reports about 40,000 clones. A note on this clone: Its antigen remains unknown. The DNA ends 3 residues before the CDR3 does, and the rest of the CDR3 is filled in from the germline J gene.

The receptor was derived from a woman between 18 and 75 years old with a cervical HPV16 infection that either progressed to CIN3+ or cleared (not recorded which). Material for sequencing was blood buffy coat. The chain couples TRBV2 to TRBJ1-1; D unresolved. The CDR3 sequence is CASNYNTEAFF. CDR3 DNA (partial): TGTGCCAGCAATTATAACACTGAA.